The 32 T cell receptor beta chains below were found in one sample sequenced in a study of glioma-infiltrating T cells after dendritic cell vaccination. TCRdb's copy holds only in-frame clones and misses some; the assay was immunoSEQ multiplex PCR. There are under 130,000 clones in the sample; roughly 79% occur only once, and 10% to 15% lies in the top ten. The starting material was blood, obtained before dendritic cell vaccination. These receptors came from a human donor with glioblastoma.

This rearrangement joins TRBV30 to TRBJ1-4; no definite D call. CDR1 and CDR2 (germline): GTSNPN, SVGIG (reference sequence). Trimming pared 3 bases from V and 0 bases from J, leaving 11 bases between. CDR3 length: 15 amino acids. This CDR3 is CAWRGRFATNEKLFF. The CDR3 DNA follows: TGTGCCTGGAGGGGGAGGTTTGCAACTAATGAAAAACTGTTTTTT. Drawing the rest from reference TRBV30 and TRBJ1-4, the complete variable domain is SQTIHQWPATLVQPVGSPLSLECTVEGTSNPNLYWYRQAAGRGLQLLFYSVGIGQISSEVPQNLSASRPQDRQFILSSKKLLLSDSGFYLCAWRGRFATNEKLFFGSGTQLSVL.

This chain links TRBV29-1 with TRBJ1-4, with a weak D call TRBD1 (5 bases). Deletions cut 7 bases from V and 8 bases from J, with 20 bases between. The germline CDR1 and CDR2 sequences are SQVTM and ANQGSEA. The CDR3 is made up of 14 amino acids. Here the CDR3 reads CSAVKTGTTEKLFF. The CDR3 region has the DNA TGCAGCGCCGTAAAAACGGGGACTACGGAAAAACTGTTTTTT.

V usage is TRBV30 and J usage is TRBJ1-5; TRBD1 is a possible D gene (6 bases). CDR1 and CDR2 from the germline V gene are GTSNPN and SVGIG (reference sequence). The V end was cut by 5 bases, the J end by 12 bases, with 17 bases between. CDR3 length: 12 residues. This CDR3 reads CAWDRYSISQHF. The CDR3 bases are TGTGCCTGGGACAGGTATTCAATCAGCCAGCATTTT.

The V and J genes are TRBV7-9 and TRBJ2-1; 7 positions match TRBD2. V gave up 1 base and J gave up 7 bases; unmatched junction bases: 1. The germline V gene has CDR1 SEHNR and CDR2 FQNEAQ (reference sequence). This CDR3 region has 13 residues. The CDR3 spells CASSLGLANEQFF. The CDR3, as DNA: TGTGCCAGCAGCTTAGGACTAGCTAATGAGCAGTTCTTC.

V is TRBV30 and J is TRBJ2-3, with TRBD2 matching over 9 bases. The V gene end was trimmed by 1 base and the J gene end by 1 base; junction bases not matched to a gene: 3. The CDR3 extends over 15 amino acids. Per germline, CDR1 GTSNPN and CDR2 SVGIG (reference sequence). This CDR3 reads CAWSALAGGTDTQYF. The CDR3 bases are TGTGCCTGGAGTGCGTTAGCGGGGGGCACAGATACGCAGTATTTT.

This chain uses TRBV14 with TRBJ2-7; 10 bases fit TRBD2. CDR1 and CDR2 from the germline V gene are SGHDN and FVKESK. This CDR3 has 16 residues. The J segment lost 4 bases and the V segment lost 2 bases, leaving 8 bases of the junction unmatched. CDR3 region: CASSQMSSGGVYEQYF. The CDR3 region has the DNA TGTGCCAGCAGCCAAATGTCGAGCGGGGGGGTTTACGAGCAGTACTTC.

The CDR3 protein is CASSPLAGGNEQFF. The DNA for the CDR3 is TGTGCCAGCTCACCTCTAGCGGGGGGGAATGAGCAGTTCTTC. J is TRBJ2-1 and V is TRBV18; 12 nucleotides line up with TRBD2. Germline-derived CDR1 and CDR2 are KGHSH and LQKENI. There are 14 residues in the CDR3. The V and J ends lost 3 bases and 7 bases, in that order; junction bases with no gene match: 1.

This clone appeared once. J is TRBJ2-7 and V is TRBV4-2; D gene unclear. Germline lookup yields CDR1 LGHNA and CDR2 YNFKEQ. V lost 4 bases and J lost 0, with 13 bases in between. This CDR3 region has 15 residues. The CDR3 DNA follows: TGTGCCAGCAGCCCCAGGCTCTCAAACTCCTACGAGCAGTACTTC. Its translation is CASSPRLSNSYEQYF.

CDR3 nucleotide sequence: TGCAGCGTTGAGTCCATACCTACTGCGGGACAGGGGCTTCGATATGGCTACACCTTC. Translation gives CSVESIPTAGQGLRYGYTF. The chain is built from TRBV29-1 and TRBJ1-2, with 10 nucleotides matching TRBD1. CDR3 length: 19 residues. V shed 3 bases and J 5 bases; nucleotides not matched to a gene: 21. Looked up from germline, CDR1 is SQVTM and CDR2 is ANQGSEA.

The chain combines TRBV11-2 with TRBJ1-6; 10 bases map to TRBD1. The V gene's germline CDR1 is SGHAT and CDR2 FQNNGV. The CDR3 sequence is 15 residues long. Trimming removed 0 bases from V and 13 bases from J; junction bases left unmatched: 6. Here the CDR3 reads CASSLDPGQGRPLHF. In DNA, the CDR3 is TGTGCCAGCAGCTTAGATCCGGGACAGGGGAGGCCCCTCCACTTT.

This rearrangement joins TRBV5-4 to TRBJ1-6; 9 nucleotides agree with TRBD1. Germline CDR1 SGHNT, CDR2 YYREEE (reference sequence). V gave up 0 bases and J gave up 8 bases; unmatched junction bases: 0. The CDR3 covers 14 residues. Here the CDR3 DNA reads TGTGCCAGCAGCTTGGGACAGGGGGATTCACCCCTCCACTTT. Amino acid sequence: CASSLGQGDSPLHF. The variable domain in full, with the rest retrieved from reference TRBV5-4 and TRBJ1-6, is ETGVTQSPTHLIKTRGQQVTLRCSSQSGHNTVSWYQQALGQGPQFIFQYYREEENGRGNFPPRFSGLQFPNYSSELNVNALELDDSALYLCASSLGQGDSPLHFGNGTRLTVT.

With respect to this clone: Other DNA sequences in this specimen translate into the identical CDR3. This sequence joins TRBV9 and TRBJ1-3; 7 bases are shared with TRBD1. V was clipped by 2 bases and J by 2 bases; unmatched bases: 1. There are 14 residues in the CDR3. From germline, CDR1 is SGDLS and CDR2 YYNGEE. The CDR3: CASSVQGAGNTIYF. Here the CDR3 DNA reads TGTGCCAGCAGCGTTCAGGGGGCTGGAAACACCATATATTTT. The whole variable domain, filled in from reference TRBV9 and TRBJ1-3, reads DSGVTQTPKHLITATGQRVTLRCSPRSGDLSVYWYQQSLDQGLQFLIQYYNGEERAKGNILERFSAQQFPDLHSELNLSSLELGDSALYFCASSVQGAGNTIYFGEGSWLTVV.

The CDR3: CASSLDRISGNTIYF. CDR3 sequence (DNA): TGTGCCAGCAGCTTGGACAGGATCTCTGGAAACACCATATATTTT. This chain links TRBV5-6 with TRBJ1-3; a possible D gene is TRBD1 (5 bases). Germline V gene lookup returns CDR1 SGHDT and CDR2 YYEEEE. Trimming stripped 0 bases from V and 0 bases from J, with 7 bases between. This CDR3 is 15 amino acids long.

The rearrangement uses TRBV7-9 and TRBJ1-1; TRBD1 matches 8 bases. Germline assignment: CDR1 SEHNR and CDR2 FQNEAQ (reference sequence). The CDR3 loop spans 15 amino acids. Trimming at V came to 5 bases and at J to 8 bases, leaving 13 bases not matched to a gene. The CDR3 region is CASSPSGQGEAEAFF. Written as DNA, the CDR3 is TGTGCCAGCAGCCCCTCCGGACAGGGAGAGGCCGAAGCTTTCTTT.

J is TRBJ1-2 and V is TRBV30; 9 bases agree with TRBD1. Germline V lookup: CDR1 GTSNPN, CDR2 SVGIG (reference sequence). The V and J ends lost 4 bases and 5 bases, in that order; junction bases with no gene match: 2. The CDR3 extends over 12 amino acids. The CDR3 sequence: CAWKGTGYGYTF. The DNA for the CDR3 is TGTGCCTGGAAGGGGACAGGGTATGGCTACACCTTC.

This chain connects TRBV11-3 to TRBJ2-5, with TRBD1 matching 12 bases. J gave up 5 bases and V 1 base, and 17 bases lay outside the gene matches. The CDR3 covers 20 residues. From germline, CDR1 is SGHNT and CDR2 YENEEA. The CDR3 sequence: CASSLAFAGTGGDFLETQYF. The CDR3 DNA reads as TGTGCCAGCAGCTTAGCATTTGCCGGGACAGGGGGCGATTTTTTGGAGACCCAGTACTTC.

The V gene is TRBV7-8, the J gene TRBJ1-2; tentative D call: TRBD1 (5 bases). V lost 1 base, J lost 4 bases, and 16 bases lay in between. The germline CDR1 and CDR2 sequences are SGHVS and FQNEAQ. This CDR3 is built from 16 residues. The chain's CDR3 is CASSLGSGGPPYGYTF. The CDR3 DNA reads TGTGCCAGCAGCTTAGGTTCGGGGGGTCCCCCCTATGGCTACACCTTC.

This chain connects TRBV7-3 to TRBJ2-1; a weak D match, TRBD1 (5 bases). This CDR3 region has 14 residues. Germline V gene sequence: CDR1 SGHTA, CDR2 FQGTGA. Deletions cut 5 bases from V and 7 bases from J, with 15 bases between. The CDR3 coding sequence is TGTGCCAGCAGCGGAGATATGGGGCTAAATGAGCAGTTCTTC. Translating it yields CASSGDMGLNEQFF.

This clone was counted once. This chain connects TRBV6-5 to TRBJ1-4; 7 bases fit TRBD1. This CDR3 spans 14 amino acids. The V gene's germline CDR1 is MNHEY and CDR2 SVGAGI. With 7 bases clipped from V and 5 bases from J, the junction kept 7 bases outside the gene matches. CDR3 nucleotides: TGTGCCAGCACAGGACAGGTGGGCAATGAAAAACTGTTTTTT. The encoded protein is CASTGQVGNEKLFF.

This CDR3 is CASSQEFQGLETQYF. DNA for the CDR3: TGTGCCAGCAGCCAAGAATTTCAGGGTTTGGAGACCCAGTACTTC. The chain joins TRBV14 to TRBJ2-5; D is perhaps TRBD1 (5 bases). In germline, CDR1 is SGHDN, CDR2 FVKESK. This CDR3 contains 15 residues. The V end lost 0 bases, the J end lost 5 bases, and 13 bases lay between the germline ends.

This rearrangement joins TRBV5-1 to TRBJ2-7; D is possibly TRBD1 (5 bases). From germline, CDR1 is SGHRS and CDR2 YFSETQ. Trimming stripped 0 bases from V and 3 bases from J, with 13 bases between. The CDR3 contains 15 residues. The CDR3 sequence is CASSLAVEQGYEQYF. The CDR3 nucleotides read TGCGCCAGCAGCTTGGCCGTCGAGCAGGGCTACGAGCAGTACTTC.

V is TRBV19 and J is TRBJ2-2; D call uncertain. The CDR3 covers 12 residues. CDR1 and CDR2 (germline): LNHDA, SQIVND (reference sequence). Trimming left V 3 bases short and J 6 bases short, with 5 bases between. The CDR3 spells CASSIPAGELFF. In DNA, the CDR3 is TGTGCCAGTAGTATCCCAGCCGGGGAGCTGTTTTTT. The entire variable domain, with the rest obtained from reference TRBV19 and TRBJ2-2, is as follows: DGGITQSPKYLFRKEGQNVTLSCEQNLNHDAMYWYRQDPGQGLRLIYYSQIVNDFQKGDIAEGYSVSREKKESFPLTVTSAQKNPTAFYLCASSIPAGELFFGEGSRLTVL.

CDR3 nucleotide sequence: TGTGCCTGGAGTGTTACTAGCGGGGGATACAATGAGCAGTTCTTC. It translates to CAWSVTSGGYNEQFF. The chain uses TRBV30 and TRBJ2-1; 11 bases line up with TRBD2. This CDR3 contains 15 residues. Germline CDR1 GTSNPN, CDR2 SVGIG (reference sequence). The V segment lost 0 bases and the J segment 4 bases; nucleotides outside the gene matches: 2.

V and J are TRBV13 and TRBJ2-3; tentatively, D is TRBD1 (5 bases). The V gene lost 3 bases and the J gene lost 4 bases, with 11 bases spanning the gap. CDR1 is PRHDT and CDR2 is FYEKMQ in the germline V gene (reference sequence). CDR3 size: 14 residues. This chain's CDR3 is CASSLGRAADTQYF. The DNA for the CDR3 is TGTGCCAGCAGCTTGGGCAGGGCGGCAGATACGCAGTATTTT.

The chain uses TRBV19 and TRBJ1-1; D not resolved. CDR1 and CDR2 from the germline V gene are LNHDA and SQIVND (reference sequence). This CDR3 is built from 14 residues. Trimming shortened V by 5 bases and J by 5 bases, and 15 bases separated the two germline ends. This CDR3 reads CASSATDRRTEAFF. CDR3 DNA: TGTGCCAGTAGTGCGACGGATCGGAGAACTGAAGCTTTCTTT.

The chain carries TRBV4-1 and TRBJ1-4, with D unresolved. CDR3 size: 16 residues. The ends were cut back, 0 bases at V and 4 bases at J, with 12 bases in the middle. In germline, CDR1 is MGHRA, CDR2 YSYEKL. The CDR3 loop reads CASSQDPSALNEKLFF. CDR3 in DNA: TGCGCCAGCAGCCAAGATCCCAGTGCCCTTAATGAAAAACTGTTTTTT.

This chain connects TRBV4-1 to TRBJ2-3; the match to TRBD2 covers 9 bases. Germline-derived CDR1 and CDR2 are MGHRA and YSYEKL. This CDR3 region has 16 residues. J lost 3 bases, V lost 8 bases, and 12 bases had no gene match. CDR3 protein: CASGNRLADGTDTQYF. DNA of the CDR3: TGCGCCAGCGGAAACAGACTAGCGGACGGGACAGATACGCAGTATTTT.

This clone appeared a few times. J is TRBJ1-2 and V is TRBV30, with a possible D match to TRBD1 (5 bases). Germline V gene data show CDR1 as GTSNPN and CDR2 as SVGIG (reference sequence). This CDR3 has 14 amino acids. The V and J ends lost 0 bases and 6 bases respectively, with 14 bases between them. The CDR3 reads CAWSVLSGYDGYTF. DNA for the CDR3: TGTGCCTGGAGTGTACTTTCAGGGTACGATGGCTACACCTTC.

Points on this clone: The sample has other DNA sequences that encode this CDR3 too. The genes are TRBV4-1 and TRBJ1-6, with D possibly being TRBD1 (6 bases). The CDR3 has 16 residues. Trimming stripped 5 bases from V and 5 bases from J, with 16 bases between. CDR1 is MGHRA and CDR2 is YSYEKL in the germline V gene. The CDR3 nucleotides are TGCGCCAGCAGCACCCCAGGTGCAGGGGATAATTCACCCCTCCACTTT. It translates to CASSTPGAGDNSPLHF.

V gene TRBV27 combines with J gene TRBJ1-1, with 9 bases aligning to TRBD1. In germline, CDR1 is MNHEY, CDR2 SMNVEV (reference sequence). The length of the CDR3 is 14 residues. V was pared by 5 bases and J by 3 bases, with 4 bases of the junction left unmatched. Here the CDR3 reads CASSDRDRDTEAFF. CDR3 nucleotides: TGTGCCAGCAGTGACCGGGACAGGGACACTGAAGCTTTCTTT.

This clone was counted only a few times. The rearrangement uses TRBV18 and TRBJ2-1; D might be TRBD2 (5 bases). CDR1 KGHSH and CDR2 LQKENI come from the germline V gene. Deletions cut 2 bases from V and 5 bases from J, with 10 bases between. CDR3 length: 14 residues. Written as DNA, the CDR3 is TGTGCCAGCTCACCATCGATCGGGGACAATGAGCAGTTCTTC. Its protein product is CASSPSIGDNEQFF.

This chain joins TRBV13 and TRBJ2-7; a weak D match, TRBD1 (6 bases). Trimming stripped 6 bases from V and 4 bases from J, with 22 bases between. Germline-derived CDR1 and CDR2 are PRHDT and FYEKMQ (reference sequence). CDR3 size: 16 residues. For the CDR3, the DNA is TGTGCCAGCAGTGATTCTAATCCGGGACACAAGTACGAGCAGTACTTC. Its protein product is CASSDSNPGHKYEQYF.